This is a list of T cell receptor beta chains from one sample in a study of shared T cell receptors in the human thymus. Sequencing used immunoSEQ multiplex PCR; TCRdb keeps in-frame clones, though not all of them. The sample records some 660,000 clones, approximately 89% being singletons. These same records also appear under a second study, on human thymus T cells.

Sequenced: thymocytes. All receptors derive from a boy in the first two years of life with a congenital heart defect. CDR3s include the opening cysteine and the closing phenylalanine or tryptophan. The D gene is left open where the match is weak.

d_call	v_call	j_call	cdr3_aa
.	TRBV7-9	TRBJ2-3	CASSPPGFMTDTQYF
.	TRBV30	TRBJ2-1	CAWASRNEQFF
TRBD2	TRBV5-1	TRBJ2-7	CASSQGLAGSYEQYF
.	TRBV2	TRBJ2-7	CASSEIRRREDEQYF
.	TRBV5-6	TRBJ1-5	CASSPKGGDQPQHF
.	TRBV9	TRBJ2-1	CASSVEGYNEQFF
TRBD1	TRBV4-3	TRBJ2-1	CASSQDVDRGNNEQFF
TRBD1	TRBV29-1	TRBJ1-2	CSVEVGQGAYGYTF
.	TRBV10-1	TRBJ1-1	CASSEGADNTEAFF
.	TRBV27	TRBJ1-1	CASSLSLNTEAFF
TRBD2	TRBV15	TRBJ2-3	CATSRERTSGGSRLRTDTQYF
TRBD1	TRBV27	TRBJ1-6	CASSPTGQGNSPLHF
.	TRBV7-6	TRBJ2-1	CASSLPEAGSSYNEQFF
.	TRBV4-3	TRBJ2-1	CASSPSSYNEQFF
TRBD1	TRBV19	TRBJ1-2	CASKGRDRGAHGYTF
TRBD2	TRBV6-4	TRBJ2-1	CASSDSRAGEENEQFF
.	TRBV19	TRBJ2-7	CASSPAGTLSSYEQYF
.	TRBV15	TRBJ2-7	CATSRDGHSEQYF
.	TRBV11-2	TRBJ2-7	CASSLEETRIYEQYF
.	TRBV5-1	TRBJ2-5	CASSLEGFYQEIQYF
TRBD1	TRBV28	TRBJ2-7	CASSFTPDRGRRKQYF
TRBD2	TRBV4-2	TRBJ2-5	CASSQGDSGGEKYF
TRBD2	TRBV15	TRBJ2-1	CATSRGVAGGPQQFF
TRBD1	TRBV5-1	TRBJ2-5	CASSLGTGTGQETQYF